This TCR beta chain came from a study of cytomegalovirus exposure and HLA in healthy donors. Study-level information: Per a later analysis, the approximately 690 first-cohort and 110 or so validation repertoires shared one platform. Notes on the study in general: The authors enumerated 180 or so TCR beta chains as linked to cytomegalovirus.

The repertoire was sequenced with immunoSEQ multiplex PCR; TCRdb's copy has only in-frame clones and lacks some. In the table there are tens of thousands of clones, around nine tenths of which are singletons. The CDR3 has 15 amino acids. V shed 5 bases, J shed 4 bases, and the junction held 8 bases outside the gene matches. Germline CDR1 is SGHTA and CDR2 is FQGNSA. Comments on this clone: Its matching antigen is unknown.

This TCR derives from a man younger than 35 in good health and CMV-seronegative. J is TRBJ1-3 and V is TRBV7-2; 7 nucleotides agree with TRBD1. The specimen was PBMCs. The CDR3 protein is CASSTRQGSGNTIYF. The CDR3 nucleotides read TGTGCCAGCAGCACCCGACAGGGTTCGGGAAACACCATATATTTT.